This TCR beta chain was sequenced for a study of blood T cells in healthy people across ages. Isolated PBMCs totaled at least 6 million in each sample. With V trimmed by 6 bases and J by 6 bases, 8 bases remained unmatched. The CDR3 has 14 residues. Study-wide findings and caveats: PBMCs were not sorted, which prevented a conclusive comparison of naive versus antigen-experienced cells.

About this clonotype: Its matching antigen is unknown.

A J-beta primer mix and a sample-barcoded 5' primer were used in a second PCR of roughly 6 to 11 cycles. The study obtained at least 3 million CDR3-containing paired-end reads from every sample. Via MiXCR, TCRdb re-called the 5' RACE reads, giving one row per CDR3 protein. The profile covers over a million distinct CDR3 sequences, with 45% appearing a single time and over 15% taken by the ten largest. The J gene is TRBJ1-5, the V gene TRBV12-3 or TRBV12-4; 7 bases agree with TRBD1. This sequence was found in a woman aged 60-70 years in good health. Sequenced input: blood. The CDR3 is CASRRGQDSQPQHF. CDR3 nucleotide sequence: TGTGCCAGCAGACGAGGACAGGACTCTCAGCCCCAGCATTTT.